These 30 T cell receptor beta chains originate from one sample sequenced in a study of blood T cell repertoires in COVID-19. Some clones are missing from TCRdb's copy, which holds only in-frame ones; the method was immunoSEQ multiplex PCR. The data hold 120,000 or so clones, with about 80% observed a single time. The sequenced sample was peripheral blood. These receptors all come from a woman aged 50 to 60 with acute or convalescent COVID-19.

The V gene is TRBV11-2, the J gene TRBJ1-6; D is unclear. The CDR3 is made up of 16 amino acids. Germline loops: CDR1 SGHAT, CDR2 FQNNGV. Trimming took off 5 bases at V and 14 bases at J, with 25 bases between the two ends. This CDR3 is CASSPRQPSAGVSLHF. CDR3 DNA: TGTGCCAGCAGCCCCCGACAACCGAGCGCCGGGGTATCCCTCCACTTT.

The rearrangement links TRBV19 to TRBJ1-1; 8 nucleotides line up with TRBD1. The CDR3 is 15 residues long. CDR1 and CDR2 from the germline V gene are LNHDA and SQIVND (reference sequence). J gave up 0 bases and V 5 bases, and 5 bases lay outside the gene matches. The CDR3 loop reads CASSLDRGMNTEAFF. Written as DNA, the CDR3 is TGTGCCAGTAGTCTTGACAGGGGAATGAACACTGAAGCTTTCTTT.

This clone has only one observation. V and J are TRBV7-3 and TRBJ2-6; D not resolved. Trimming left V 3 bases short and J 4 bases short, with 4 bases between. Germline CDR1 and CDR2: SGHTA and FQGTGA. CDR3 length: 13 amino acids. The CDR3 loop is CASSLAGANVLTF. The DNA for the CDR3 is TGTGCCAGCAGCTTGGCCGGGGCCAACGTCCTGACTTTC. Looking up the rest from reference TRBV7-3 and TRBJ2-6 gives the full variable domain: GAGVSQTPSNKVTEKGKYVELRCDPISGHTALYWYRQSLGQGPEFLIYFQGTGAADDSGLPNDRFFAVRPEGSVSTLKIQRTERGDSAVYLCASSLAGANVLTFGAGSRLTVL.

This clone was seen just once. The chain links TRBV6-5 to TRBJ2-1, with D possibly being TRBD1 (5 bases). CDR1 and CDR2 (germline): MNHEY, SVGAGI. This CDR3 contains 11 residues. The germline V and J ends were trimmed by 8 bases and 9 bases, with 11 bases remaining between them. The chain's CDR3 is CASGLGVEQFF. CDR3 DNA: TGTGCCAGCGGTTTAGGGGTTGAGCAGTTCTTC.

V gene TRBV5-4 combines with J gene TRBJ2-1; a weak D match, TRBD2 (6 bases). The CDR3 totals 16 residues. Per germline, CDR1 SGHNT and CDR2 YYREEE (reference sequence). The V end was cut by 4 bases, the J end by 4 bases, with 18 bases between. The CDR3 bases are TGTGCCAGCAGCCCGGAGGCGGGGCTTAGGTACAATGAGCAGTTCTTC. Translation: CASSPEAGLRYNEQFF. The whole variable domain, remainder taken from reference TRBV5-4 and TRBJ2-1, is ETGVTQSPTHLIKTRGQQVTLRCSSQSGHNTVSWYQQALGQGPQFIFQYYREEENGRGNFPPRFSGLQFPNYSSELNVNALELDDSALYLCASSPEAGLRYNEQFFGPGTRLTVL.

The chain joins TRBV9 to TRBJ1-2, with D maybe TRBD1 (5 bases). There are 15 residues in the CDR3. Deletions cut 4 bases from V and 5 bases from J, with 18 bases between. The germline gives CDR1 SGDLS, CDR2 YYNGEE. The CDR3 DNA reads as TGTGCCAGCAGCCCGACGGGGGGTTCTGTGTATGGCTACACCTTC. This translates into CASSPTGGSVYGYTF. Full variable domain (missing parts from reference TRBV9 and TRBJ1-2): DSGVTQTPKHLITATGQRVTLRCSPRSGDLSVYWYQQSLDQGLQFLIQYYNGEERAKGNILERFSAQQFPDLHSELNLSSLELGDSALYFCASSPTGGSVYGYTFGSGTRLTVV.

J is TRBJ1-5 and V is TRBV5-1, with 8 bases aligning to TRBD1. J gave up 2 bases and V 7 bases, and 11 bases lay outside the gene matches. The CDR3 spans 16 residues. The germline V gene encodes CDR1 SGHRS and CDR2 YFSETQ. The CDR3 DNA reads TGCGCCAGCTCTTTAACAGGGGGTAAGGGCAATCAGCCCCAGCATTTT. This encodes CASSLTGGKGNQPQHF.

The chain links TRBV10-3 to TRBJ1-5; D might be TRBD1 (6 bases). CDR3 length: 14 residues. V lost 2 bases and J lost 4, with 9 bases in between. CDR1 is ENHRY, CDR2 SYGVKD, per germline. As DNA, the CDR3 is TGTGCCATCAGTGAGGCACAGGGTAATCAGCCCCAGCATTTT. Its translation: CAISEAQGNQPQHF.

The gene calls are TRBV7-6 and TRBJ1-6, with a possible D match to TRBD1 (6 bases). V lost 0 bases to trimming and J lost 5 bases, with 8 bases between them. The length of the CDR3 is 15 residues. Germline lookup yields CDR1 SGHVS and CDR2 FNYEAQ. CDR3 bases: TGTGCCAGCAGCTTAGCGTGGGACAATAATTCACCCCTCCACTTT. It yields the protein CASSLAWDNNSPLHF.

The genes are TRBV3-1 (or the pseudogene TRBV3-2) and TRBJ2-3; TRBD1 agrees at 7 bases. The CDR3 covers 13 residues. Germline CDR1 LGHDT, CDR2 YNNKEL (reference sequence). The J segment lost 2 bases and the V segment lost 8 bases, leaving 4 bases of the junction unmatched. As DNA, the CDR3 is TGTGCCAGCGGACAGGCTGTCACAGATACGCAGTATTTT. Protein: CASGQAVTDTQYF.

V usage is TRBV7-8 and J usage is TRBJ2-1, with 7 nucleotides matching TRBD1. Germline V CDR1 and CDR2: SGHVS, FQNEAQ. This CDR3 contains 16 residues. V was clipped by 8 bases and J by 0 bases; unmatched bases: 10. CDR3 coding DNA: TGTGCCAGCCGACAGGGTGTGGGAAGCTCCTACAATGAGCAGTTCTTC. This gives the protein CASRQGVGSSYNEQFF.

This clone was seen once. The chain is built from TRBV30 and TRBJ1-1; perhaps TRBD1 as D (6 bases). CDR3 length: 16 residues. Germline-derived CDR1 and CDR2 are GTSNPN and SVGIG (reference sequence). Trimming pared 1 base from V and 1 base from J, leaving 16 bases between. CDR3 DNA sequence: TGTGCCTGGAGTGGGGGGAGTCCAGGGGCGAACACTGAAGCTTTCTTT. Translation: CAWSGGSPGANTEAFF.

V gene TRBV5-8 combines with J gene TRBJ2-7; 7 nucleotides match TRBD1. The length of the CDR3 is 14 residues. Germline CDR1 reads SGHTS; CDR2 reads YDEGEE. The V gene end was trimmed by 5 bases and the J gene end by 4 bases; junction bases not matched to a gene: 9. The CDR3 region is CASRSRQGAYEQYF. CDR3 nucleotides: TGTGCCAGCAGATCGAGACAGGGTGCGTACGAGCAGTACTTC.

J is TRBJ1-1 and V is TRBV19, with 9 bases identical to TRBD1. V shed 4 bases and J 2 bases; nucleotides not matched to a gene: 8. The V gene's germline CDR1 is LNHDA and CDR2 SQIVND (reference sequence). The CDR3 is 16 amino acids. The CDR3 DNA reads TGTGCCAGTAGTACCCCGACAGGGGGTTACAACACTGAAGCTTTCTTT. Translation gives CASSTPTGGYNTEAFF.

This CDR3 reads CASSQVSGAGTQYF. In nucleotides, the CDR3 is TGTGCCAGCAGCCAAGTTTCGGGAGCGGGGACCCAGTACTTC. V and J are TRBV3-1 (or the pseudogene TRBV3-2) and TRBJ2-5; D perhaps matches TRBD2 (6 bases). Between the trimmed V and J ends, which lost 1 base and 7 bases, there was a span of 13 bases. CDR3 length equals 14 residues. Looked up from germline, CDR1 is LGHDT and CDR2 is YNNKEL (reference sequence).

This chain joins TRBV14 and TRBJ1-1, with D uncertain. Germline V gene data show CDR1 as SGHDN and CDR2 as FVKESK. This CDR3 spans 17 amino acids. Trimming shortened V by 1 base and J by 4 bases, and 19 bases separated the two germline ends. DNA for the CDR3: TGTGCCAGCAGCCAAGGTTCAGTACTCCCGGGGTTCACTGAAGCTTTCTTT. It codes for CASSQGSVLPGFTEAFF.

The rearrangement links TRBV4-2 to TRBJ1-2; D unresolved. CDR1 LGHNA and CDR2 YNFKEQ come from the germline V gene. This CDR3 comprises 14 residues. The V gene lost 4 bases and the J gene lost 8 bases, with 17 bases spanning the gap. The CDR3 sequence is CASSLDLRNPGYTF. The CDR3 nucleotides are TGTGCCAGCAGCCTAGATTTGCGGAACCCAGGCTACACCTTC.

This rearrangement joins TRBV18 to TRBJ1-1; 7 nucleotides agree with TRBD1. V lost 6 bases, J lost 1 base, and 8 bases stayed unmatched. The CDR3 extends over 15 amino acids. Germline V lookup: CDR1 KGHSH, CDR2 LQKENI. CDR3 in DNA: TGTGCCAGCTCGGGGCGACAGGGCCAGAACACTGAAGCTTTCTTT. Encoded protein: CASSGRQGQNTEAFF.

The gene calls are TRBV5-1 and TRBJ1-1; 8 nucleotides agree with TRBD1. The CDR3 spans 15 residues. Germline V gene lookup returns CDR1 SGHRS and CDR2 YFSETQ. With 4 bases clipped from V and 2 bases from J, the junction kept 7 bases outside the gene matches. This CDR3 is CASSTGTGTNTEAFF. The CDR3 DNA is TGCGCCAGCAGCACAGGGACAGGTACCAACACTGAAGCTTTCTTT.

This clone was detected only a few times. The chain recombines TRBV5-1 with TRBJ2-3; the match to TRBD2 covers 10 bases. Germline V gene lookup returns CDR1 SGHRS and CDR2 YFSETQ. This CDR3 is built from 17 residues. J lost 2 bases, V lost 1 base, and 7 bases had no gene match. CDR3 amino acids: CASSLSPAGGTTDTQYF. CDR3 nucleotide sequence: TGCGCCAGCAGCTTGTCCCCAGCGGGGGGGACCACAGATACGCAGTATTTT.

Only one count was recorded for this clone. This chain uses TRBV29-1 with TRBJ2-1; D perhaps matches TRBD2 (6 bases). In germline, CDR1 is SQVTM, CDR2 ANQGSEA. Deletions cut 3 bases from V and 5 bases from J, with 17 bases between. The CDR3 totals 15 residues. CDR3 sequence reads: CSVEEGLYLNNEQFF. The CDR3 nucleotides read TGCAGCGTTGAGGAGGGGCTGTACCTAAACAATGAGCAGTTCTTC.

The chain recombines TRBV3-1 (or the pseudogene TRBV3-2) with TRBJ1-2, with D tentatively TRBD1 (6 bases). Germline CDR1 and CDR2: LGHDT and YNNKEL (reference sequence). Trimming cost V 0 bases and J 8 bases, with 19 bases left between them. CDR3 length: 16 residues. Here the CDR3 reads CASSQDTARGSGGYTF. CDR3 DNA sequence: TGTGCCAGCAGCCAAGATACAGCCAGGGGATCGGGGGGCTACACCTTC.

In this sample, this clone turned up a few times. The V and J genes are TRBV10-3 and TRBJ1-1; 7 bases are shared with TRBD1. CDR3 length: 13 amino acids. In germline, CDR1 is ENHRY, CDR2 SYGVKD. Trimming took 10 bases from V and 1 from J; bases not matched to a gene: 6. CDR3 nucleotide sequence: TGTGCCACCAATCAGGGGGGGAACACTGAAGCTTTCTTT. This gives the protein CATNQGGNTEAFF.

This clone was recorded once. This chain uses TRBV7-2 with TRBJ2-1, with TRBD1 matching over 7 bases. The CDR3 extends over 15 amino acids. After removal of 2 bases from V and 4 bases from J, the junction contained 5 bases not matched to a gene. Germline V gene data show CDR1 as SGHTA and CDR2 as FQGNSA. The CDR3 sequence: CASSLRTGSYNEQFF. CDR3 bases: TGTGCCAGCAGCTTACGGACAGGAAGTTACAATGAGCAGTTCTTC. Drawing the rest from reference TRBV7-2 and TRBJ2-1, the complete variable domain is GAGVSQSPSNKVTEKGKDVELRCDPISGHTALYWYRQSLGQGLEFLIYFQGNSAPDKSGLPSDRFSAERTGGSVSTLTIQRTQQEDSAVYLCASSLRTGSYNEQFFGPGTRLTVL.

V and J are TRBV11-2 and TRBJ1-2; D may be TRBD1 (6 bases). This CDR3 has 15 residues. V was pared by 0 bases and J by 3 bases, with 11 bases between. Germline CDR1 reads SGHAT; CDR2 reads FQNNGV. CDR3 in amino acids: CASSLDLTGYYGYTF. DNA of the CDR3: TGTGCCAGCAGCTTAGATTTGACAGGATACTATGGCTACACCTTC.

The rearrangement joins TRBV24-1 to TRBJ2-2, with 8 bases fitting TRBD2. Trimming cost V 4 bases and J 6 bases; bases outside gene matches: 9. CDR1 is KGHDR, CDR2 SFDVKD, per germline. CDR3 length equals 16 residues. CDR3 DNA sequence: TGTGCCACCAGTGAGACCGGGACTAGGTACGCCGGGGAGCTGTTTTTT. It yields the protein CATSETGTRYAGELFF.

This chain links TRBV19 with TRBJ2-2; D uncertain. The CDR3 covers 13 residues. V was pared by 4 bases and J by 4 bases, with 7 bases between. Germline-derived CDR1 and CDR2 are LNHDA and SQIVND (reference sequence). The CDR3: CASSSAATGELFF. In DNA, the CDR3 is TGTGCCAGTAGTAGCGCGGCCACCGGGGAGCTGTTTTTT.

The rearrangement joins TRBV3-1 (or the pseudogene TRBV3-2) to TRBJ2-3; 8 positions match TRBD2. The CDR3 is made up of 16 amino acids. The germline CDR1 and CDR2 sequences are LGHDT and YNNKEL (reference sequence). V shed 2 bases, J shed 4 bases, and the junction held 8 bases outside the gene matches. The CDR3 DNA reads TGTGCCAGCAGCCAACGAGTTGAGCGGGGGCCAGATACGCAGTATTTT. Translated, it gives CASSQRVERGPDTQYF.

This chain joins TRBV2 and TRBJ2-1; D might be TRBD2 (5 bases). V was cut by 9 bases and J by 6 bases, with 15 bases left in between. Germline CDR1 reads SNHLY; CDR2 reads FYNNEI. The CDR3 contains 13 residues. This CDR3 reads CASVLGGGNEQFF. The CDR3 DNA is TGTGCCAGTGTTCTTGGCGGAGGCAATGAGCAGTTCTTC. Combining the CDR3 with reference TRBV2 and TRBJ2-1 gives the whole variable domain EPEVTQTPSHQVTQMGQEVILRCVPISNHLYFYWYRQILGQKVEFLVSFYNNEISEKSEIFDDQFSVERPDGSNFTLKIRSTKLEDSAMYFCASVLGGGNEQFFGPGTRLTVL.

This sequence joins TRBV6-5 and TRBJ2-3; 7 bases fit TRBD1. This CDR3 comprises 13 residues. The germline CDR1 and CDR2 sequences are MNHEY and SVGAGI. V trimming: 6 bases; J trimming: 9 bases; junction bases outside the gene matches: 9. CDR3 loop: CASRPPGQITQYF. CDR3 DNA: TGTGCCAGCAGGCCCCCGGGACAGATAACGCAGTATTTT.